This TCR beta chain was identified in a study of blood T cell repertoires in COVID-19. Study-wide context: There were acute and convalescent COVID-19 samples, and they came from the United States, Italy and Spain. PBMCs, B-cell-depleted T cells, or T cells were the source of the cDNA or gDNA that made up the material.

Per the germline V gene, CDR1 is SGHTA and CDR2 is FQGNSA. Germline trimming cut 4 bases from V and 4 bases from J; bases unmatched to any gene: 2. This CDR3 spans 14 amino acids. As processed by the authors: Estimation of nucleated cell counts relied on the amplification of reference gene primers. The protocol was immunoSEQ multiplex PCR, while the TCRdb copy is restricted to in-frame clones and leaves out a portion. V, J and clone size reflect that table, while D and trimming were determined from the DNA. The sample has around 140,000 clones; roughly 86% are singletons. The genes are TRBV7-2 and TRBJ1-3; 9 bases are shared with TRBD1. This receptor was identified in a man between 65 and 79 years old with acute or convalescent COVID-19. What was sequenced was peripheral blood. CDR3 in amino acids: CASSYRGLGNTIYF. CDR3 sequence (DNA): TGTGCCAGCAGCTACAGGGGGCTCGGAAACACCATATATTTT.